This T cell receptor beta chain was recorded in a study of CD8 T cells in Susac syndrome. Reverse transcription used about 0.45 to 1 ug RNA and random hexamers. immunoSEQ multiplex PCR amplified TCR beta CDR3 across 54 Vbeta, 13 Jbeta. A single record per CDR3 protein comes from TCRdb applying MiXCR to the immunoSEQ multiplex PCR reads. The sample has some 80,000 distinct CDR3 sequences; 94% are singletons. Deletions cut 2 bases from V and 3 bases from J, with 8 bases between. Germline values: CDR1 SSHAT, CDR2 FNYEAQ (reference sequence). The length of the CDR3 is 14 residues. Sequencing of TCR beta was performed on blood CD8+ and CD4+ T cells.

This receptor was taken from a human donor in good health. This sequence joins TRBV7-7 and TRBJ2-1, with D uncertain. Sequencing was performed on CD8+ T cells from PBMCs. This CDR3 reads CASSLSIDYNEQFF. CDR3 nucleotide sequence: TGTGCCAGCAGCTTAAGTATCGACTACAATGAGCAGTTCTTC. Full variable domain (remainder filled in from reference TRBV7-7 and TRBJ2-1): GAGVSQSPRYKVTKRGQDVTLRCDPISSHATLYWYQQALGQGPEFLTYFNYEAQPDKSGLPSDRFSAERPEGSISTLTIQRTEQRDSAMYRCASSLSIDYNEQFFGPGTRLTVL.